The entry that follows covers one T cell receptor (beta chain) sequence. The antigen it binds to is not known. No base qualities exist here, and no much larger clone lies one base off it. This specimen belongs to a study of Ad26.COV2.S vaccination and SARS-CoV-2 variants (TCRdb year 2021). Some background on the complete study: Donors in the vaccine arm were drawn from COV1001, a phase I-IIa trial of Ad26.COV2.S in healthy adults that was multicentre, randomized, double-blind and placebo-controlled. Ad26.COV2.S was given intramuscularly at 5x10^10 or 1x10^11 viral particles, as a single shot or as two shots 56 days apart. The specificity and breadth of SARS-CoV-2-reactive T cell receptors after Ad26.COV2.S vaccination were assessed by TCRbeta repertoire sequencing. A total of roughly 30 samples were included in the TCR-sequenced set, comprising roughly 19 Ad26.COV2.S vaccine recipients, 5 placebo recipients and 8 SARS-CoV-2 convalescent individuals. Participants in the trial were split at random into five groups of five each, receiving low-dose or high-dose Ad26.COV2.S once or twice, or else placebo on both occasions. Blinding of investigators to trial group allocation was maintained during experiments and outcome assessment.

The immunoSEQ Assay was the method used to sequence TCRbeta CDR3 regions. After extraction, genomic DNA underwent amplification by bias-controlled multiplex PCR, followed by high-throughput sequencing. Per the authors' processing: Collapsing and filtering of sequences were performed to quantify the absolute abundance of each unique TCRbeta CDR3 region. T cell fraction was estimated by normalizing TCRbeta template counts to usable DNA, with usable DNA measured through amplification of reference genes found in all nucleated cells. Repertoire TCRs were annotated as SARS-CoV-2-specific by exact matching of V gene, CDR3 amino acid sequence and J gene to a known reactive TCR set. MIRA supplied the reference SARS-CoV-2 TCR set, which was filtered for enrichment in COVID-19-positive ImmuneCODE repertoires so that public or cross-reactive TCRs were removed. Drawing on the MIRA antigens, annotated TCRs were analysed further at the level of specific ORF or position within ORF. Breadth was defined as annotated unique rearrangements over total unique productive rearrangements; depth was the summed frequency of those rearrangements. TCR breadth was compared between groups using two-sided Wilcoxon rank-sum tests. The table was pulled from immuneACCESS by TCRdb, which kept in-frame rearrangements only. Such tables lose some clones; where checked, under half of the loss comes from unresolved V genes, and the rest has no known cause. V and J calls plus clone size are reproduced from that table; the DNA served to infer D and trimming. Present in this sample are around 340,000 clones, about 88% of which were seen just once. The ten top clones hold about 6.4% of the sample.

Summary of the overall study and its limitations: Comparable non-spike TCR breadth was observed between vaccine and placebo recipients, consistent with only spike being contained in the vaccine. After vaccination, substantial breadth of spike-specific CD8+ and CD4+ T cell responses was reported. The study was not powered for comparison of responses between vaccine doses or regimens. The authors noted that total T cell responses may have been underestimated by the TCR breadth and depth analyses. Higher spike-specific TCR breadth was observed in Ad26.COV2.S recipients than in placebo recipients (P = 0.0014).

The treatment or condition label on this specimen signifies: some 20 received Ad26.COV2.S at low or high dose, single or two shots; several received placebo; per-sample allocation not given. For vaccine and placebo recipients, the sequenced repertoires came from samples collected on day 63 after the first injection. Between 29 July and 7 August 2020, Cohort 1b enrolled about 27 adults aged 18-55 years at one site in Boston, USA. Ad26.COV2.S was a replication-incompetent adenovirus type 26 vector that expressed a prefusion-stabilized SARS-CoV-2 spike protein derived from the original Wuhan strain. CDR3 length: 13 amino acids, cysteine to phenylalanine. Kept here is only the CDR3 DNA, which spans 39 bases and is read in frame from base 1. Taken from the germline V gene, the CDR1 and CDR2 loops are SQVTM and ANQGSEA. V loses 4 bases, J loses 1 base, and the germline ends lie 10 bases apart.

Sample: peripheral blood, taken in a trial of Ad26.COV2.S vaccine versus placebo. This receptor chain uses TRBV29-1 and TRBJ1-1; the D gene is unclear. This TCR was sampled from a person between 18 and 60 years old who received the Ad26.COV2.S COVID-19 vaccine or a placebo. The sequence in DNA is TGCAGCGTTGTTCTGCGGAGGAACACTGAAGCTTTCTTT. It specifies CSVVLRRNTEAFF. The entire variable domain, with the stretches around the CDR3 drawn from the reference TRBV29-1 and TRBJ1-1 proteins, is SAVISQKPSRDICQRGTSLTIQCQVDSQVTMMFWYRQQPGQSLTLIATANQGSEATYESGFVIDKFPISRPNLTFSTLTVSNMSPEDSSIYLCSVVLRRNTEAFFGQGTRLTVV.